This passage covers 13 T cell receptor beta chains from one sample sequenced in a study of blood T cell repertoires in COVID-19. Clones were read by immunoSEQ multiplex PCR, and TCRdb kept only the in-frame ones, dropping some. The profile covers around 150,000 clones, with approximately 80% appearing a single time and roughly 8.3% taken by the ten largest. Sequenced input: peripheral blood. These receptors all come from a woman of 80 years or more in a cohort sampled during active or convalescent COVID-19.

The rearrangement links TRBV12-3 or TRBV12-4 to TRBJ1-1; no definite D call. This CDR3 is 13 amino acids long. V dropped 6 bases and J dropped 3 bases, with 11 bases sitting between them. CDR3 nucleotide sequence: TGTGCCAGCAGCCCCAGGAGGGACACTGAAGCTTTCTTT. Translation: CASSPRRDTEAFF.

V and J are TRBV4-1 and TRBJ1-3; TRBD1 aligns across 7 bases. V was clipped by 1 base and J by 3 bases; unmatched bases: 3. The CDR3 has 15 residues. Germline V gives CDR1 MGHRA, CDR2 YSYEKL. CDR3 nucleotide sequence: TGCGCCAGCAGCCAAGTAGACAGGGATGGAAACACCATATATTTT. The encoded protein is CASSQVDRDGNTIYF.

This rearrangement joins TRBV6-1 to TRBJ2-1; perhaps TRBD1 as D (5 bases). Germline CDR1 reads MNHNS; CDR2 reads SASEGT. V shed 2 bases and J shed 3 bases, with 11 bases lying between them. The CDR3 runs to 15 residues. The CDR3 DNA reads as TGTGCCAGCAGTGAATTATCAGGGAACTACAATGAGCAGTTCTTC. It codes for CASSELSGNYNEQFF.

The gene calls are TRBV4-2 and TRBJ2-3; no reliable D call. CDR1 is LGHNA and CDR2 is YNFKEQ in the germline V gene. Deletions cut 0 bases from V and 3 bases from J, with 13 bases between. This CDR3 comprises 16 residues. CDR3 nucleotides: TGTGCCAGCAGCCAAGAGAGCCTCCCGGAGACAGATACGCAGTATTTT. Amino acids: CASSQESLPETDTQYF.

V gene TRBV19 combines with J gene TRBJ2-5; TRBD1 agrees at 12 bases. CDR1 is LNHDA and CDR2 is SQIVND in the germline V gene (reference sequence). The CDR3 covers 16 residues. J lost 5 bases, V lost 4 bases, and 8 bases had no gene match. The CDR3 DNA sequence: TGTGCCAGTAGTACAGGGACAGGGGGCGGATCGGAGACCCAGTACTTC. Translation gives CASSTGTGGGSETQYF.

This chain joins TRBV11-2 and TRBJ2-5; 15 bases are shared with TRBD2. V was clipped by 5 bases and J by 5 bases; unmatched bases: 6. Germline V CDR1 and CDR2: SGHAT, FQNNGV. There are 16 residues in the CDR3. CDR3 protein: CASSLGLAGGHETQYF. CDR3 nucleotide sequence: TGTGCCAGCAGCCTCGGACTAGCGGGGGGGCATGAGACCCAGTACTTC.

The rearrangement uses TRBV2 and TRBJ2-7; the match to TRBD1 covers 10 bases. The J segment lost 4 bases and the V segment lost 6 bases, leaving 3 bases of the junction unmatched. The CDR3 spans 13 residues. The germline gives CDR1 SNHLY, CDR2 FYNNEI. The DNA of the CDR3 is TGTGCCAGCAGGACAGGGGGCGGGTACGAGCAGTACGTC. Protein: CASRTGGGYEQYV.

This chain connects TRBV5-8 to TRBJ1-2, with D perhaps TRBD1 (5 bases). CDR3 length: 15 residues. Trimming took 1 base from V and 3 from J, leaving 13 bases between them. The germline gives CDR1 SGHTS, CDR2 YDEGEE. The CDR3 reads CASSLHGGTYYGYTF. In DNA form, the CDR3 reads TGTGCCAGCAGCTTGCACGGGGGGACGTACTATGGCTACACCTTC.

V gene TRBV5-8 combines with J gene TRBJ1-6; D gene unclear. This CDR3 is built from 13 residues. The germline V gene has CDR1 SGHTS and CDR2 YDEGEE. Trimming cost V 3 bases and J 7 bases, with 8 bases left between them. Here the CDR3 reads CASSSFPNSPLHF. CDR3 DNA sequence: TGTGCCAGCAGCTCCTTCCCGAATTCACCCCTCCACTTT.

This clone showed up just a few times. The gene calls are TRBV7-9 and TRBJ2-1; TRBD2 matches at 13 bases. CDR1 SEHNR and CDR2 FQNEAQ come from the germline V gene (reference sequence). This CDR3 region has 15 residues. Unmatched junction bases numbered 9, after V lost 6 bases and J lost 10 bases. The CDR3 sequence: CASRSPGLAGREQFF. CDR3 DNA sequence: TGTGCCAGCAGATCGCCGGGACTAGCGGGGCGGGAGCAGTTCTTC.

This chain links TRBV6-2 or TRBV6-3 with TRBJ1-1, with 7 bases aligning to TRBD1. The CDR3 extends over 15 amino acids. Germline-derived CDR1 and CDR2 are MNHEY and SVGEGT. The V and J ends lost 6 bases and 0 bases, in that order; junction bases with no gene match: 7. CDR3: CASSNPGTVNTEAFF. Written as DNA, the CDR3 is TGTGCCAGCAGCAATCCAGGGACAGTGAACACTGAAGCTTTCTTT.

The chain employs TRBV5-1 and TRBJ2-5; D might be TRBD2 (5 bases). Between the trimmed V and J ends, which lost 1 base and 7 bases, there was a span of 14 bases. This CDR3 comprises 14 residues. Per the germline V gene, CDR1 is SGHRS and CDR2 is YFSETQ. CDR3 amino acids: CASSLTTRPGTQYF. In DNA, the CDR3 is TGCGCCAGCAGCTTGACCACTAGACCCGGGACCCAGTACTTC. Filled out from reference TRBV5-1 and TRBJ2-5, the complete variable domain reads KAGVTQTPRYLIKTRGQQVTLSCSPISGHRSVSWYQQTPGQGLQFLFEYFSETQRNKGNFPGRFSGRQFSNSRSEMNVSTLELGDSALYLCASSLTTRPGTQYFGPGTRLLVL.

In its sample, this clone was seen once. The chain employs TRBV19 and TRBJ1-4; a possible D gene is TRBD1 (5 bases). CDR3 length equals 14 residues. Looked up from germline, CDR1 is LNHDA and CDR2 is SQIVND (reference sequence). Trimming removed 9 bases from V and 4 bases from J, with 15 bases in between. The DNA for the CDR3 is TGTGCCAGCGACCTCGGGGGGATTAATGAAAAACTGTTTTTT. Translating it yields CASDLGGINEKLFF. Combining the CDR3 with reference TRBV19 and TRBJ1-4 gives the whole variable domain DGGITQSPKYLFRKEGQNVTLSCEQNLNHDAMYWYRQDPGQGLRLIYYSQIVNDFQKGDIAEGYSVSREKKESFPLTVTSAQKNPTAFYLCASDLGGINEKLFFGSGTQLSVL.